The 20 T cell receptor beta chains listed next were all sequenced from one sample in a study of blood T cell repertoires in COVID-19. Sequenced by immunoSEQ multiplex PCR; TCRdb stores in-frame clones only, minus some. The sample records about 200,000 clones, 70% to 90% being singletons. The sequencing sample was made of peripheral blood. The receptors were sampled from a man aged 60-69 years with active or convalescent COVID-19.

V usage is TRBV12-5 and J usage is TRBJ1-2, with D possibly being TRBD1 (6 bases). V was cut by 5 bases and J by 2 bases, with 12 bases left in between. The CDR3 is made up of 14 amino acids. Germline CDR1 LGHNT, CDR2 FRNRAP. CDR3 sequence (DNA): TGTGCTAGTGGTCCCATAACAGGGAACTATGGCTACACCTTC. Translation gives CASGPITGNYGYTF.

This clone has more than one count but fewer than ten. The J gene is TRBJ2-7, the V gene TRBV7-2; D remains ambiguous. V lost 1 base to trimming and J lost 3 bases, with 7 bases between them. The CDR3 has 13 amino acids. Germline CDR1 reads SGHTA; CDR2 reads FQGNSA. As DNA, the CDR3 is TGTGCCAGCAGCTTAGATCGCGGCTACGAGCAGTACTTC. Translating gives CASSLDRGYEQYF.

This clone was counted a single time. The chain joins TRBV7-2 to TRBJ2-5; 11 bases fit TRBD2. Germline lookup yields CDR1 SGHTA and CDR2 FQGNSA. The trim removed 1 base at V and 2 bases at J, leaving 6 bases unmatched. CDR3 size: 17 residues. For the CDR3, the DNA is TGTGCCAGCAGCTTAGGGATTCTAGCGGGGGGTCAAGAGACCCAGTACTTC. This gives the protein CASSLGILAGGQETQYF.

This clone came up a few times. This chain connects TRBV7-9 to TRBJ1-1, with D uncertain. Germline V CDR1 and CDR2: SEHNR, FQNEAQ (reference sequence). The CDR3 loop spans 14 amino acids. V was shortened by 3 bases and J by 5 bases, with 13 bases between the two germline ends. CDR3 bases: TGTGCCAGCAGCTTCGGCACCGGGGAAACTGAAGCTTTCTTT. Translation gives CASSFGTGETEAFF.

The CDR3 bases are TGTGCCAGCAGCGTAACCCCGGGGAGCGGGGGACACAATGAGCAGTTCTTC. It is translated as CASSVTPGSGGHNEQFF. This sequence joins TRBV9 and TRBJ2-1, with TRBD2 matching over 8 bases. Per the germline V gene, CDR1 is SGDLS and CDR2 is YYNGEE. Unmatched junction bases numbered 11, after V lost 1 base and J lost 5 bases. The CDR3 length is 17 residues.

The gene calls are TRBV6-5 and TRBJ1-6; perhaps TRBD1 as D (6 bases). Between the trimmed V and J ends, which lost 6 bases and 7 bases, there was a span of 16 bases. Germline CDR1 MNHEY, CDR2 SVGAGI. The CDR3 runs to 15 residues. CDR3 nucleotide sequence: TGTGCCAGCAGATTCAGCCTAAGGGGGAATTCACCCCTCCACTTT. It is translated as CASRFSLRGNSPLHF.

This chain joins TRBV2 and TRBJ2-2; 8 bases fit TRBD1. In germline, CDR1 is SNHLY, CDR2 FYNNEI. V lost 2 bases to trimming and J lost 4 bases; unmatched junction nucleotides: 6. The CDR3 totals 16 residues. The CDR3 DNA is TGTGCCAGCAGTGAACCGACAGGGGCTAGCACCGGGGAGCTGTTTTTT. It translates to CASSEPTGASTGELFF.

The gene calls are TRBV11-2 and TRBJ2-5; maybe TRBD2 (5 bases). CDR1 and CDR2 from the germline V gene are SGHAT and FQNNGV. This CDR3 is 15 amino acids long. The V gene lost 1 base and the J gene lost 5 bases, with 14 bases spanning the gap. The CDR3 loop is CASSLGNSIAETQYF. The CDR3 DNA follows: TGTGCCAGCAGCTTAGGAAACAGCATAGCGGAGACCCAGTACTTC.

The chain uses TRBV5-6 and TRBJ2-1; 10 bases are shared with TRBD2. The germline V gene encodes CDR1 SGHDT and CDR2 YYEEEE. There are 15 residues in the CDR3. V trimming: 1 base; J trimming: 6 bases; junction bases outside the gene matches: 4. CDR3 residues: CASSLRAGGRNEQFF. The CDR3 DNA is TGTGCCAGCAGCTTGAGAGCGGGGGGGCGCAATGAGCAGTTCTTC.

This rearrangement joins TRBV5-1 to TRBJ2-2; D call uncertain. The CDR3 is made up of 15 amino acids. Germline CDR1 SGHRS, CDR2 YFSETQ. The germline V and J ends were trimmed by 0 bases and 2 bases, with 8 bases remaining between them. CDR3 nucleotide sequence: TGCGCCAGCAGCTTGGGGCTTTCAAACACCGGGGAGCTGTTTTTT. This encodes CASSLGLSNTGELFF.

The rearrangement joins TRBV24-1 to TRBJ2-1; tentative D call: TRBD2 (6 bases). Germline V gives CDR1 KGHDR, CDR2 SFDVKD. V lost 1 base and J 7 bases, leaving 16 bases between the germline ends. This CDR3 has 16 amino acids. CDR3 loop: CATSDFWGVNRNEQFF. CDR3 bases: TGTGCCACCAGTGATTTCTGGGGGGTCAATCGGAATGAGCAGTTCTTC.

V gene TRBV27 combines with J gene TRBJ2-1, with D tentatively TRBD1 (6 bases). Trimming shortened V by 8 bases and J by 4 bases, and 18 bases separated the two germline ends. CDR1 and CDR2 from the germline V gene are MNHEY and SMNVEV (reference sequence). This CDR3 has 15 residues. This CDR3 is CASERVGAGYNEQFF. DNA of the CDR3: TGTGCCAGCGAAAGGGTGGGGGCAGGGTACAATGAGCAGTTCTTC.

V is TRBV11-2 and J is TRBJ2-3; D is possibly TRBD2 (5 bases). From germline, CDR1 is SGHAT and CDR2 FQNNGV. V lost 1 base, J lost 0 bases, and 11 bases lay in between. This CDR3 is built from 16 residues. The CDR3 region is CASSLAGRTSTDTQYF. The CDR3 nucleotides are TGTGCCAGCAGCTTAGCTGGGAGAACTAGCACAGATACGCAGTATTTT. The whole variable domain, remainder taken from reference TRBV11-2 and TRBJ2-3, is EAGVAQSPRYKIIEKRQSVAFWCNPISGHATLYWYQQILGQGPKLLIQFQNNGVVDDSQLPKDRFSAERLKGVDSTLKIQPAKLEDSAVYLCASSLAGRTSTDTQYFGPGTRLTVL.

The chain is built from TRBV2 and TRBJ1-6; perhaps TRBD1 as D (6 bases). The CDR3 loop spans 15 amino acids. Germline CDR1 reads SNHLY; CDR2 reads FYNNEI. The germline V and J ends were trimmed by 6 bases and 7 bases, with 16 bases remaining between them. The CDR3 DNA reads as TGTGCCAGCAGCGACAGGAGCCCCCACAATTCACCCCTCCACTTT. Its translation is CASSDRSPHNSPLHF.

This clone was counted a few times. The V gene is TRBV5-6, the J gene TRBJ1-2; unclear D gene. There are 13 residues in the CDR3. Trimming shortened V by 3 bases and J by 3 bases, and 9 bases separated the two germline ends. The germline gives CDR1 SGHDT, CDR2 YYEEEE. The CDR3 sequence is CASSYGQDYGYTF. The CDR3 DNA sequence: TGTGCCAGCAGCTACGGTCAGGACTATGGCTACACCTTC.

The genes are TRBV24-1 and TRBJ2-1; TRBD1 might be the D (7 bases). V lost 5 bases, J lost 6 bases, and 16 bases lay in between. The germline gives CDR1 KGHDR, CDR2 SFDVKD. The CDR3 spans 15 residues. The CDR3 coding sequence is TGTGCCACCAGTGGTAATCCAGGGGGAGGCAATGAGCAGTTCTTC. Amino acids: CATSGNPGGGNEQFF.

The chain's CDR3 is CASSPGRTGRNYEQYF. CDR3 DNA sequence: TGTGCCAGCTCACCCGGACGGACAGGGAGGAACTACGAGCAGTACTTC. The chain is built from TRBV18 and TRBJ2-7; 8 positions match TRBD1. CDR1 and CDR2 (germline): KGHSH, LQKENI. The trim removed 3 bases at V and 3 bases at J, leaving 10 bases unmatched. CDR3 length: 16 amino acids. The full variable domain, rest sourced from reference TRBV18 and TRBJ2-7, is NAGVMQNPRHLVRRRGQEARLRCSPMKGHSHVYWYRQLPEEGLKFMVYLQKENIIDESGMPKERFSAEFPKEGPSILRIQQVVRGDSAAYFCASSPGRTGRNYEQYFGPGTRLTVT.

The chain's CDR3 is CASSFQGSNTGELFF. CDR3 in DNA: TGTGCCAGCAGCTTCCAGGGATCCAACACCGGGGAGCTGTTTTTT. The chain employs TRBV7-9 and TRBJ2-2; D possibly corresponds to TRBD1 (5 bases). The V gene's germline CDR1 is SEHNR and CDR2 FQNEAQ (reference sequence). The V gene lost 3 bases and the J gene lost 2 bases, with 10 bases spanning the gap. The CDR3 is 15 amino acids.

CDR3 sequence reads: CASSARGGGLTEAFF. DNA of the CDR3: TGTGCCAGCAGCGCCCGCGGGGGGGGACTCACTGAAGCTTTCTTT. The chain links TRBV6-5 to TRBJ1-1; a weak D match, TRBD1 (5 bases). Germline CDR1 MNHEY, CDR2 SVGAGI. V shed 6 bases and J shed 4 bases, with 18 bases lying between them. The CDR3 consists of 15 residues.

The chain couples TRBV7-3 to TRBJ2-5, with 7 bases that match TRBD2. The CDR3 is 13 amino acids. The V segment lost 5 bases and the J segment 0 bases; nucleotides outside the gene matches: 0. Germline lookup yields CDR1 SGHTA and CDR2 FQGTGA. The CDR3 nucleotides read TGTGCCAGCAGCCTAGCGGACCAAGAGACCCAGTACTTC. It yields the protein CASSLADQETQYF.